The 27 T cell receptor beta chains below were found in one sample sequenced in a study of blood T cell repertoires in COVID-19. Generated by immunoSEQ multiplex PCR, the TCRdb table keeps only in-frame clones and is missing some. The repertoire holds about 310,000 clones, with around 86% as singletons. Sequenced: peripheral blood. Receptors originate from a man between 45 and 60 years old with active or convalescent COVID-19.

The CDR3 here is CASSPRGAAQNEKLFF. As DNA, the CDR3 is TGTGCCAGCAGCCCGCGTGGGGCAGCCCAGAATGAAAAACTGTTTTTT. The chain is built from TRBV11-2 and TRBJ1-4, with a tentative D call TRBD1 (5 bases). Germline V gene sequence: CDR1 SGHAT, CDR2 FQNNGV. CDR3 length: 16 amino acids. The germline V and J ends were trimmed by 5 bases and 5 bases, with 18 bases remaining between them. Filled out from reference TRBV11-2 and TRBJ1-4, the complete variable domain reads EAGVAQSPRYKIIEKRQSVAFWCNPISGHATLYWYQQILGQGPKLLIQFQNNGVVDDSQLPKDRFSAERLKGVDSTLKIQPAKLEDSAVYLCASSPRGAAQNEKLFFGSGTQLSVL.

V gene TRBV7-9 combines with J gene TRBJ2-2; TRBD1 aligns across 7 bases. Germline values: CDR1 SEHNR, CDR2 FQNEAQ (reference sequence). V shed 0 bases, J shed 5 bases, and the junction held 3 bases outside the gene matches. The CDR3 extends over 15 amino acids. The CDR3: CASSLADRRTGELFF. The DNA of the CDR3 is TGTGCCAGCAGCTTAGCGGACAGGAGAACCGGGGAGCTGTTTTTT. Combining the CDR3 with reference TRBV7-9 and TRBJ2-2 gives the whole variable domain DTGVSQNPRHKITKRGQNVTFRCDPISEHNRLYWYRQTLGQGPEFLTYFQNEAQLEKSRLLSDRFSAERPKGSFSTLEIQRTEQGDSAMYLCASSLADRRTGELFFGEGSRLTVL.

The chain couples TRBV5-1 to TRBJ2-1; 7 bases line up with TRBD1. The junction had 11 bases not matched to a gene; V was cut back by 3 bases and J by 5 bases. The CDR3 spans 16 residues. CDR1 and CDR2 from the germline V gene are SGHRS and YFSETQ. Here the CDR3 DNA reads TGCGCCAGCAGCTGGGGGAACAGGGGATCCGACAATGAGCAGTTCTTC. It encodes CASSWGNRGSDNEQFF.

The chain carries TRBV19 and TRBJ2-4; 7 nucleotides line up with TRBD1. This CDR3 comprises 15 residues. Germline V gene lookup returns CDR1 LNHDA and CDR2 SQIVND (reference sequence). V gave up 5 bases and J gave up 7 bases; unmatched junction bases: 11. This chain's CDR3 is CASSFLTGDANIQYF. CDR3 in DNA: TGTGCCAGTAGTTTCCTTACAGGGGACGCGAACATTCAGTACTTC.

This rearrangement joins TRBV29-1 to TRBJ1-1, with D maybe TRBD1 (5 bases). Germline values: CDR1 SQVTM, CDR2 ANQGSEA. V was trimmed by 5 bases and J by 5 bases, leaving 12 bases between them. The CDR3 extends over 12 amino acids. The CDR3 bases are TGCAGCGTTCGGCAGGGTGGAACTGAAGCTTTCTTT. Translating it yields CSVRQGGTEAFF.

This clone occurred once. The chain carries TRBV14 and TRBJ2-3; 7 bases map to TRBD1. Trimming cost V 2 bases and J 2 bases; bases outside gene matches: 7. This CDR3 region has 16 residues. Germline V gene lookup returns CDR1 SGHDN and CDR2 FVKESK. CDR3 bases: TGTGCCAGCAGCCAATTTACAGGGGCGTCCACAGATACGCAGTATTTT. As protein: CASSQFTGASTDTQYF.

J is TRBJ1-2 and V is TRBV5-4; possible D gene TRBD1, 5 bases. V gave up 4 bases and J gave up 7 bases, with 17 bases separating them. Germline V gene lookup returns CDR1 SGHNT and CDR2 YYREEE (reference sequence). The CDR3 extends over 14 amino acids. CDR3 amino acids: CASSPRGGESGYTF. CDR3 coding DNA: TGTGCCAGCAGCCCACGTGGAGGGGAGAGTGGCTACACCTTC.

The V and J genes are TRBV13 and TRBJ2-7; 8 bases map to TRBD2. Germline lookup yields CDR1 PRHDT and CDR2 FYEKMQ (reference sequence). The CDR3 length is 15 residues. V shed 6 bases and J 0 bases; nucleotides not matched to a gene: 7. The DNA for the CDR3 is TGTGCCAGCAGGCGAGCGGGGGCTTACTCCTACGAGCAGTACTTC. Its translation is CASRRAGAYSYEQYF.

The V and J genes are TRBV5-5 and TRBJ1-1; D not resolved. From germline, CDR1 is SGHKS and CDR2 YYEKEE (reference sequence). The germline V and J ends were trimmed by 3 bases and 2 bases, with 5 bases remaining between them. The CDR3 length is 12 residues. CDR3 region: CASSYTNTEAFF. CDR3 DNA: TGTGCCAGCAGCTATACTAACACTGAAGCTTTCTTT. Supplemented by reference TRBV5-5 and TRBJ1-1, the full variable domain reads DAGVTQSPTHLIKTRGQQVTLRCSPISGHKSVSWYQQVLGQGPQFIFQYYEKEERGRGNFPDRFSARQFPNYSSELNVNALLLGDSALYLCASSYTNTEAFFGQGTRLTVV.

The chain employs TRBV19 and TRBJ2-2; 7 bases align to TRBD1. The germline gives CDR1 LNHDA, CDR2 SQIVND (reference sequence). The CDR3 runs to 14 residues. The V segment lost 8 bases and the J segment 5 bases; nucleotides outside the gene matches: 8. CDR3 region: CASQRDSKTGELFF. The CDR3 coding sequence is TGTGCCAGTCAGAGGGACAGCAAAACCGGGGAGCTGTTTTTT.

On this clone itself: Compared with germline, one end of the junction differs, possibly owing to a read error. J is TRBJ2-3 and V is TRBV7-9; TRBD2 matches at 13 bases. Germline values: CDR1 SEHNR, CDR2 FQNEAQ (reference sequence). This CDR3 spans 17 amino acids. CDR3 DNA: TGTGCCAGCAGCGTAGCCGGGACTAGCGGGACGGCAGATACGCAGTATTTT. It is translated as CASSVAGTSGTADTQYF.

This clone was recorded a few times. The gene calls are TRBV19 and TRBJ2-7; TRBD2 might be the D (5 bases). This CDR3 contains 14 residues. Per the germline V gene, CDR1 is LNHDA and CDR2 is SQIVND (reference sequence). V shed 6 bases and J shed 6 bases, with 18 bases lying between them. This CDR3 reads CASSQGRGLLEQYF. For the CDR3, the DNA is TGTGCCAGTAGCCAAGGTCGAGGGTTACTCGAGCAGTACTTC.

Only one count was recorded for this clone. This chain uses TRBV7-9 with TRBJ1-2; 9 nucleotides agree with TRBD1. V lost 0 bases and J lost 6; bases outside the gene matches: 2. CDR3 length: 14 amino acids. The germline V gene has CDR1 SEHNR and CDR2 FQNEAQ (reference sequence). The CDR3 loop is CASSLAGQGHGYTF. For the CDR3, the DNA is TGTGCCAGCAGCTTAGCGGGACAGGGTCATGGCTACACCTTC.

The gene calls are TRBV5-1 and TRBJ2-1, with 7 bases matching TRBD2. Germline V CDR1 and CDR2: SGHRS, YFSETQ. The ends lost 0 bases at V and 0 bases at J; junction bases unmatched: 3. The CDR3 is made up of 16 amino acids. The CDR3 is CASSLVGGSSYNEQFF. Here the CDR3 DNA reads TGCGCCAGCAGCTTGGTGGGCGGGAGCTCCTACAATGAGCAGTTCTTC. Using reference TRBV5-1 and TRBJ2-1 for the parts outside the CDR3, the full variable domain is KAGVTQTPRYLIKTRGQQVTLSCSPISGHRSVSWYQQTPGQGLQFLFEYFSETQRNKGNFPGRFSGRQFSNSRSEMNVSTLELGDSALYLCASSLVGGSSYNEQFFGPGTRLTVL.

This chain joins TRBV6-5 and TRBJ1-3, with 9 bases matching TRBD1. CDR1 MNHEY and CDR2 SVGAGI come from the germline V gene. Trimming at V came to 6 bases and at J to 4 bases, leaving 7 bases not matched to a gene. CDR3 length equals 15 residues. The CDR3 sequence is CASRRTGDDGNTIYF. For the CDR3, the DNA is TGTGCCAGCAGAAGGACAGGGGATGACGGAAACACCATATATTTT.

This rearrangement joins TRBV5-1 to TRBJ2-5; no clear D. V lost 2 bases and J lost 5, with 4 bases in between. Germline V lookup: CDR1 SGHRS, CDR2 YFSETQ. The CDR3 has 11 amino acids. The chain's CDR3 is CASSFRETQYF. The CDR3 DNA reads TGCGCCAGCAGCTTTCGTGAGACCCAGTACTTC.

This CDR3 reads CASSLGGTPSYEQYF. Written as DNA, the CDR3 is TGTGCCAGCAGTTTAGGTGGGACACCTTCCTACGAGCAGTACTTC. V gene TRBV27 combines with J gene TRBJ2-7; possibly TRBD1 for D (6 bases). Germline assignment: CDR1 MNHEY and CDR2 SMNVEV (reference sequence). CDR3 length equals 15 residues. V was trimmed by 2 bases and J by 1 base, leaving 12 bases between them.

This clone has just a few counts. This chain connects TRBV5-1 to TRBJ1-1; 7 nucleotides align to TRBD1. Germline trimming cut 1 base from V and 0 bases from J; bases unmatched to any gene: 9. The CDR3 is made up of 17 amino acids. The germline CDR1 and CDR2 sequences are SGHRS and YFSETQ. The CDR3 is CASSLRQGPYMNTEAFF. The CDR3 region has the DNA TGCGCCAGCAGCTTGAGACAGGGTCCCTACATGAACACTGAAGCTTTCTTT.

The CDR3 here is CASSSLPRLAVISYNEQFF. As DNA, the CDR3 is TGTGCCAGCAGCTCCCTCCCTCGACTAGCGGTTATATCCTACAATGAGCAGTTCTTC. This chain links TRBV13 with TRBJ2-1; 9 nucleotides match TRBD2. Per the germline V gene, CDR1 is PRHDT and CDR2 is FYEKMQ (reference sequence). This CDR3 region has 19 residues. Unmatched junction bases numbered 14, after V lost 4 bases and J lost 1 base.

The rearrangement joins TRBV28 to TRBJ1-4; TRBD1 might be the D (5 bases). V lost 7 bases, J lost 8 bases, and 17 bases lay in between. Germline V gene data show CDR1 as MDHEN and CDR2 as SYDVKM. The CDR3 has 14 residues. The CDR3 sequence is CASIPLGGREKLFF. CDR3 in DNA: TGTGCCAGCATCCCCTTGGGGGGGAGGGAAAAACTGTTTTTT. Combining the CDR3 with reference TRBV28 and TRBJ1-4 gives the whole variable domain DVKVTQSSRYLVKRTGEKVFLECVQDMDHENMFWYRQDPGLGLRLIYFSYDVKMKEKGDIPEGYSVSREKKERFSLILESASTNQTSMYLCASIPLGGREKLFFGSGTQLSVL.

The rearrangement joins TRBV7-2 to TRBJ2-7, with 10 nucleotides matching TRBD2. The CDR3 totals 16 residues. The J segment lost 1 base and the V segment lost 4 bases, leaving 7 bases of the junction unmatched. Germline V gene lookup returns CDR1 SGHTA and CDR2 FQGNSA. The CDR3 is CASSSLSGGLSYEQYF. The DNA of the CDR3 is TGTGCCAGCAGCTCCCTTAGCGGGGGGCTTTCCTACGAGCAGTACTTC. Full variable domain (remainder filled in from reference TRBV7-2 and TRBJ2-7): GAGVSQSPSNKVTEKGKDVELRCDPISGHTALYWYRQSLGQGLEFLIYFQGNSAPDKSGLPSDRFSAERTGGSVSTLTIQRTQQEDSAVYLCASSSLSGGLSYEQYFGPGTRLTVT.

The chain carries TRBV3-1 (or the pseudogene TRBV3-2) and TRBJ1-2, with 7 bases fitting TRBD1. The CDR3 is 14 amino acids. Germline assignment: CDR1 LGHDT and CDR2 YNNKEL (reference sequence). The V and J ends lost 5 bases and 4 bases, in that order; junction bases with no gene match: 7. In nucleotides, the CDR3 is TGTGCCAGCAGCTTCAAGGGGGCGGTCTATGGCTACACCTTC. Translated, it gives CASSFKGAVYGYTF.

This clone appeared once. The V call is TRBV4-1, the J call TRBJ2-2; TRBD2 matches 8 bases. With 1 base clipped from V and 1 base from J, the junction kept 8 bases outside the gene matches. Per the germline V gene, CDR1 is MGHRA and CDR2 is YSYEKL. This CDR3 has 18 amino acids. The CDR3 loop is CASSQAVVLAGNTGELFF. The CDR3 DNA reads TGCGCCAGCAGCCAAGCTGTTGTCCTAGCGGGGAACACCGGGGAGCTGTTTTTT.

The gene calls are TRBV5-8 and TRBJ2-3, with 12 positions matching TRBD2. V lost 4 bases, J lost 2 bases, and 5 bases stayed unmatched. CDR3 length: 16 amino acids. Germline V gene sequence: CDR1 SGHTS, CDR2 YDEGEE. In nucleotides, the CDR3 is TGTGCCAGCAGCAACAGGACTAGCGGGACCACAGATACGCAGTATTTT. It is translated as CASSNRTSGTTDTQYF.

V usage is TRBV7-9 and J usage is TRBJ2-7; 10 nucleotides line up with TRBD2. The CDR3 spans 14 residues. The ends lost 5 bases at V and 4 bases at J; junction bases unmatched: 5. Germline V gene data show CDR1 as SEHNR and CDR2 as FQNEAQ (reference sequence). CDR3 bases: TGTGCCAGCAGCCCGACTAGCGGGTCTTACGAGCAGTACTTC. Residues: CASSPTSGSYEQYF.

The chain carries TRBV29-1 and TRBJ2-6, with D unclear. The CDR3 runs to 14 residues. Germline-derived CDR1 and CDR2 are SQVTM and ANQGSEA. V was cut by 6 bases and J by 2 bases, with 11 bases left in between. DNA of the CDR3: TGCAGCGTGGCCCAGTCTCCTGGGGCCAACGTCCTGACTTTC. Translated: CSVAQSPGANVLTF.

This clone was counted between two and nine times. This sequence joins TRBV4-3 and TRBJ1-2, with D uncertain. Germline assignment: CDR1 LGHNA and CDR2 YSLEER. V was shortened by 1 base and J by 2 bases, with 8 bases between the two germline ends. The CDR3 contains 14 residues. The CDR3 region has the DNA TGCGCCAGCAGCCAAGGGCACAGCAACTATGGCTACACCTTC. Translated, it gives CASSQGHSNYGYTF.